The clone carrying this T cell receptor beta chain came up a few times. Its antigen is not known. This record belongs to a study of T cell repertoires in cytomegalovirus infection. Study-level points and caveats: Dominant in the ex vivo response were TCR beta clonotypes restricted by HLA-C and specific for CMV. Adding up the frequency of public TCR beta families identified people who carried CMV plus the relevant HLA.

A single record per CDR3 protein comes from TCRdb applying MiXCR to the reads. The sample comprises 110,000 to 150,000 distinct CDR3 sequences, 25% to 35% of which are singletons, and 45% to 60% rests with the top ten. Looked up from germline, CDR1 is SGDLS and CDR2 is YYNGEE. V gave up 3 bases and J gave up 0 bases; unmatched junction bases: 5. The CDR3 runs 15 residues. The starting material was CD8+ T cells from cultured PBMCs, obtained from culture after CMV antigen stimulation. This chain uses TRBV9 with TRBJ2-7, with 8 bases identical to TRBD2. The TCR comes from a human donor in good health (CMV status not recorded). Some clones in this sample may be carry-over from other donors' samples. The DNA for the CDR3 is TGTGCCAGCAGCGCAAGCGGGGGACTCTCCTACGAGCAGTACTTC. Translating gives CASSASGGLSYEQYF.